This entry concerns a single TCR beta chain. The antigen is unknown. The CDR3 consists of 14 residues. The germline V gene encodes CDR1 SGHRS and CDR2 YFSETQ. V lost 0 bases and J lost 4, with 10 bases in between. Clones were sequenced by immunoSEQ multiplex PCR, and TCRdb holds only the in-frame ones, with some missing. The sample comprises more than 65,000 clones, about 89% of which are singletons, and around 0.35% rests with the top ten. This sample was included in a study of graft-versus-host responses after intestinal transplantation. Study information: Each recipient received a multivisceral, liver-intestinal, or isolated intestinal graft. All recipients were given anti-thymocyte globulin induction, and tacrolimus and steroids were then administered for roughly three years. Study observations and caveats: Allograft graft-versus-host to host-versus-graft clonal ratios ran high in patients with graft-donor T cell macrochimerism. Among recipient marrow samples, GvH clones were found; some appeared first in ileum or blood.

Sequenced here: unstimulated CD4+ T cells sorted from spleen or lymph node cells, sampled before intestinal transplant. This chain uses TRBV5-1 with TRBJ1-2, with a weak D call TRBD1 (6 bases). This sequence was found in a human donor who received an intestinal transplant. Here the CDR3 DNA reads TGCGCCAGCAGCTTGGGTCACAGGGCCTATGGCTACACCTTC. Its translation is CASSLGHRAYGYTF.